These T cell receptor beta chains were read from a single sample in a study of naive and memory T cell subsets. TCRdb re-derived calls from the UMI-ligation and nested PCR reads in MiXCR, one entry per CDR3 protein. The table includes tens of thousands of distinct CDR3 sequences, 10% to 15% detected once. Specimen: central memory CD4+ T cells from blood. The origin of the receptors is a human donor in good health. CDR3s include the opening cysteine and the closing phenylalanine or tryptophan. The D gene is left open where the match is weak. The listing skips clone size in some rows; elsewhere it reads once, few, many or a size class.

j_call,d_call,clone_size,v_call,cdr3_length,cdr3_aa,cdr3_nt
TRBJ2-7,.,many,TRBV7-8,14,CASSPPRDLYEQYF,TGTGCCAGCAGCCCCCCAAGGGATCTCTACGAGCAGTACTTC
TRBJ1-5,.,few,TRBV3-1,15,CASSQAYDGAEPQHF,TGTGCCAGCAGCCAAGCCTACGACGGAGCGGAGCCCCAGCATTTT
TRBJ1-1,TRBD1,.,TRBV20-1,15,CSASNRGLMNTEAFF,TGCAGTGCTAGCAACAGGGGGCTGATGAACACTGAAGCTTTCTTT
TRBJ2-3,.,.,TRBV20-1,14,CSANGQASADTQYF,TGCAGTGCGAACGGACAGGCTAGCGCAGATACGCAGTATTTT
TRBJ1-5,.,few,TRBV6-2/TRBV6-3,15,CASSYSEPVYQPQHF,TGTGCCAGCAGTTACTCGGAGCCAGTCTATCAGCCCCAGCATTTT
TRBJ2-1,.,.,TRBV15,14,CATSSGGFSNEQFF,TGTGCCACCAGCAGTGGGGGCTTTAGCAATGAGCAGTTCTTC
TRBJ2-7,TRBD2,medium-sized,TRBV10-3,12,CAISVPRGVQYF,TGTGCCATCAGTGTACCCCGGGGGGTGCAGTACTTC
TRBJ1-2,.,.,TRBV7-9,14,CASSLGRQLHGYTF,TGTGCCAGCAGCTTAGGCAGGCAGTTACATGGCTACACCTTC
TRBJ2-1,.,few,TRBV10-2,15,CASSEGSSNYNEQFF,TGCGCCAGCAGCGAAGGTAGCAGCAACTACAATGAGCAGTTCTTC
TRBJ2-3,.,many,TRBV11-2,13,CASSPRPGGTQYF,TGTGCCAGCAGCCCCCGACCGGGCGGTACGCAGTATTTT
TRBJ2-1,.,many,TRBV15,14,CATSSREVYNEQFF,TGTGCCACCAGCAGCAGGGAGGTTTACAATGAGCAGTTCTTC
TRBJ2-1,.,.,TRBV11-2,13,CASSSTGDNEQFF,TGTGCCAGCAGCTCCACAGGAGACAATGAGCAGTTCTTC
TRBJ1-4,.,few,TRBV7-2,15,CASSLPTGTNEKLFF,TGTGCCAGCAGCTTACCCACAGGGACTAATGAAAAACTGTTTTTT
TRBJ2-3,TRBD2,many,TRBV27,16,CASSPPSGTRTDTQYF,TGTGCCAGCAGCCCCCCTAGCGGGACGAGAACAGATACGCAGTATTTT
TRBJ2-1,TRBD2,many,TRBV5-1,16,CASSSLAGDAYNEQFF,TGCGCCAGCAGCTCTTTAGCGGGAGATGCCTACAATGAGCAGTTCTTC
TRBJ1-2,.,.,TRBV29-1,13,CSVEVPGINGYTF,TGCAGCGTTGAAGTCCCAGGGATTAACGGCTACACCTTC
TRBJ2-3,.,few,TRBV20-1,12,CSVSGLTDTQYF,TGCAGTGTAAGCGGACTCACAGATACGCAGTATTTT
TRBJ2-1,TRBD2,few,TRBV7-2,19,CASSPRAGTSGIGGNEQFF,TGTGCCAGCAGCCCTAGGGCTGGGACTAGCGGGATTGGTGGCAATGAGCAGTTCTTC
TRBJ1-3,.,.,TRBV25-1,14,CASSQEIFGNTIYF,TGTGCCAGCAGTCAAGAGATATTTGGAAACACCATATATTTT
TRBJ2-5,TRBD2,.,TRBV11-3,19,CASSRGLAGFSSIQETQYF,TGTGCCAGCAGCCGAGGACTAGCGGGATTCTCATCGATACAAGAGACCCAGTACTTC
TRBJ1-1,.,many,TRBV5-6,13,CASSAYQGTEAFF,TGTGCCAGCAGCGCATACCAGGGCACTGAAGCTTTCTTT
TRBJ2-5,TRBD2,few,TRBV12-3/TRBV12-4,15,CASSPRLARLETQYF,TGTGCCAGCAGTCCGAGACTAGCACGGCTAGAGACCCAGTACTTC
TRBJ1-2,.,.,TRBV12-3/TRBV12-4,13,CATTRQGNYGYTF,TGTGCCACCACTCGGCAGGGGAACTATGGCTACACCTTC
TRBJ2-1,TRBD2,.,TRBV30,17,CAWKGVSSGRSSNEQFF,TGTGCCTGGAAGGGGGTATCAAGCGGGAGATCAAGCAATGAGCAGTTCTTC
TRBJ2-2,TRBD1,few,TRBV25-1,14,CASRSDRATGELFF,TGTGCCAGCAGATCCGACAGGGCCACCGGGGAGCTGTTTTTT
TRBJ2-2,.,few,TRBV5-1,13,CASSRRLTGELFF,TGCGCCAGCAGTAGACGATTGACCGGGGAGCTGTTTTTT
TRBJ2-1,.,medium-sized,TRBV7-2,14,CASSLKVGDNEQFF,TGTGCCAGCAGCTTAAAGGTAGGGGACAATGAGCAGTTCTTC